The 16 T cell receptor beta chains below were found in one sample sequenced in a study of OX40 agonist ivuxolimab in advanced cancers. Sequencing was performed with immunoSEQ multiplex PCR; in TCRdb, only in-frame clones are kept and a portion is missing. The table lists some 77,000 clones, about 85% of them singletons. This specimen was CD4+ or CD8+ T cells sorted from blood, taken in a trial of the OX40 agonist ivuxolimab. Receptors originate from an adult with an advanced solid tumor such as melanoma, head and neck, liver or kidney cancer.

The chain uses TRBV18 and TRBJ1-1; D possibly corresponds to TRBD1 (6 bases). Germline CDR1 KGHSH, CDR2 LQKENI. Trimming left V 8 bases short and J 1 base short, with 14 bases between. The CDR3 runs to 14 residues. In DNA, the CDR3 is TGTGCCAGCCGCTGGGGGGGCGAGAACACTGAAGCTTTCTTT. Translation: CASRWGGENTEAFF.

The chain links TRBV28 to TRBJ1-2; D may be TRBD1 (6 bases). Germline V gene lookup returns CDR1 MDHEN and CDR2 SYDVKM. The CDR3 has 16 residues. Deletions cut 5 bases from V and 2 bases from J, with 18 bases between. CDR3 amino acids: CASSPPGVGDNYGYTF. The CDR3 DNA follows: TGTGCCAGCAGTCCCCCAGGGGTGGGCGACAACTATGGCTACACCTTC.

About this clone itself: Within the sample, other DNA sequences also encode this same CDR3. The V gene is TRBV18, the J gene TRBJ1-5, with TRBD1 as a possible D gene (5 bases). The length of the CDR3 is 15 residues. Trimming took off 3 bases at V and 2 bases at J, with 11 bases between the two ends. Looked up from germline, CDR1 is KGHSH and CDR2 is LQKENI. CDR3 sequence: CASSPARDGNQPQHF. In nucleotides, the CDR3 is TGTGCCAGCTCACCGGCCCGGGACGGCAATCAGCCCCAGCATTTT.

The CDR3 DNA reads TGCGCCAGCAGACAGGGCCGGCAGAACACTGAAGCTTTCTTT. Residues: CASRQGRQNTEAFF. V usage is TRBV4-3 and J usage is TRBJ1-1; weak D call: TRBD1 (6 bases). Germline V gene lookup returns CDR1 LGHNA and CDR2 YSLEER. The V and J ends lost 6 bases and 1 base respectively, with 12 bases between them. This CDR3 region has 14 residues.

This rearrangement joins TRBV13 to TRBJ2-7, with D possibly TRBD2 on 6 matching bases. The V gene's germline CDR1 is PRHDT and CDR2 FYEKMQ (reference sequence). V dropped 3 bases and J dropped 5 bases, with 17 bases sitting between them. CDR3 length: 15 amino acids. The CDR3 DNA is TGTGCCAGCAGCTTCCCTCGGGGGAGATGGGACGAGCAGTACTTC. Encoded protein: CASSFPRGRWDEQYF.

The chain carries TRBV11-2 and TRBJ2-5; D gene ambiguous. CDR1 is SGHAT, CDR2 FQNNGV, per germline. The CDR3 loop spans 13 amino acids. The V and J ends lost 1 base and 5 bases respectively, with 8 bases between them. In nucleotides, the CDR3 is TGTGCCAGCAGCTTAGGCAGAGAGGAGACCCAGTACTTC. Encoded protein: CASSLGREETQYF.

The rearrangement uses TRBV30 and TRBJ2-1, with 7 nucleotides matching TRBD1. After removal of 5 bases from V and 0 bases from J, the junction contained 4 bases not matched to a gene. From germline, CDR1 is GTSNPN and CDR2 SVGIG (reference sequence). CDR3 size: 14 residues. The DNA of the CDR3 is TGTGCCTGGGCTCCAGGGGGCTCCTACAATGAGCAGTTCTTC. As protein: CAWAPGGSYNEQFF.

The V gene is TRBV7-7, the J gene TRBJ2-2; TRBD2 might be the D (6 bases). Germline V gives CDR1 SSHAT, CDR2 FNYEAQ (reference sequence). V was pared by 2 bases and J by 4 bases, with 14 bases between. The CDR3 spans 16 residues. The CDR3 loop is CASSLSGREATGELFF. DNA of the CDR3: TGTGCCAGCAGCTTATCTGGGCGGGAAGCCACCGGGGAGCTGTTTTTT.

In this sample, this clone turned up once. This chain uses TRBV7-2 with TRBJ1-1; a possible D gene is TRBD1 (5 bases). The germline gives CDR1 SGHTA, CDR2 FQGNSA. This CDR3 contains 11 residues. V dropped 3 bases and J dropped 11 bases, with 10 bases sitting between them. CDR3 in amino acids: CASSFAGIAFF. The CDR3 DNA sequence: TGTGCCAGCAGCTTCGCAGGGATTGCTTTCTTT.

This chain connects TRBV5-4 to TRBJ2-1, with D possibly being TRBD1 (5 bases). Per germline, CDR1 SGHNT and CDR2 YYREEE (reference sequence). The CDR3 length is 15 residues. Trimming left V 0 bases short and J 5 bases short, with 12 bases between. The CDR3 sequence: CASSLAIGHDNEQFF. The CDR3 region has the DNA TGTGCCAGCAGCTTGGCAATCGGACATGACAATGAGCAGTTCTTC.

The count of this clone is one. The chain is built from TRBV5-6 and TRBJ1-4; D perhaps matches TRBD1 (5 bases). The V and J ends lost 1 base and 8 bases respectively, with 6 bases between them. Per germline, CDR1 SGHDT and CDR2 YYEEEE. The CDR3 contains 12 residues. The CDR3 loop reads CASSLRGEKLFF. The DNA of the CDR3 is TGTGCCAGCAGCTTGCGGGGCGAAAAACTGTTTTTT.

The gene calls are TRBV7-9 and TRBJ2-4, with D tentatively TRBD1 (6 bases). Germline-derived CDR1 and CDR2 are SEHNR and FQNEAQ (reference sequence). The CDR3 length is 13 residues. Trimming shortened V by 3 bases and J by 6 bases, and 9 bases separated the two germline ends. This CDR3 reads CASSLDSPNIQYF. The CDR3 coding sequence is TGTGCCAGCAGCTTGGACAGTCCAAACATTCAGTACTTC.

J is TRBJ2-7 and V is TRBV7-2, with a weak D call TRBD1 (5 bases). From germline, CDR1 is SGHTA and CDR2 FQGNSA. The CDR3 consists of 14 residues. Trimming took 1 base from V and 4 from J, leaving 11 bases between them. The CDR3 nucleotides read TGTGCCAGCAGCTTAGGTCCAGGGCGGTACGAGCAGTACTTC. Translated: CASSLGPGRYEQYF.

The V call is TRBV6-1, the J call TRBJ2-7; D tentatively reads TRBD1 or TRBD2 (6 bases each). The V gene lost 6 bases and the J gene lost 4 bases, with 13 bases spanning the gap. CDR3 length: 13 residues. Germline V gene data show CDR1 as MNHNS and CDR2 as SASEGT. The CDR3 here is CASRGGNPYEQYF. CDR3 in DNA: TGTGCCAGCAGGGGGGGCAACCCATACGAGCAGTACTTC.

The CDR3 reads CATPSGPNTGELFF. The CDR3, as DNA: TGTGCCACCCCGAGCGGCCCGAACACCGGGGAGCTGTTTTTT. V gene TRBV19 combines with J gene TRBJ2-2, with a weak D call TRBD2 (5 bases). Germline CDR1 reads LNHDA; CDR2 reads SQIVND (reference sequence). V lost 10 bases to trimming and J lost 0 bases, with 12 bases between them. CDR3 length equals 14 residues.

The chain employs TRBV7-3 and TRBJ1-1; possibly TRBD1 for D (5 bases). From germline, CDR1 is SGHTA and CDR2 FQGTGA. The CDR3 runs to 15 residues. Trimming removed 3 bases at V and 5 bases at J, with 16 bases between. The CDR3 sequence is CASSFSPTGGTEAFF. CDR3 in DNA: TGTGCCAGCAGCTTTAGCCCCACAGGCGGGACTGAAGCTTTCTTT.